Presented here are 24 T cell receptor beta chains from one specimen sequenced in a study of cytomegalovirus exposure and HLA in healthy donors. A multiplex PCR was run with 60 Vbeta primers and 13 Jbeta primers. Repertoires were generated with immunoSEQ multiplex PCR, while TCRdb's copy carries only in-frame clones and drops some. Of about 180,000 clones listed, 77% are singletons. The sample consisted of PBMCs. These receptor sequences come from a woman aged 25 to 39 in good health and CMV-seropositive.

This chain joins TRBV15 and TRBJ2-5, with D perhaps matching TRBD2 (7 bases). Trimming shortened V by 0 bases and J by 7 bases, and 18 bases separated the two germline ends. Germline lookup yields CDR1 LNHNV and CDR2 YYDKDF (reference sequence). The CDR3 contains 16 residues. In nucleotides, the CDR3 is TGTGCCACCAGCAGAGATCGGACTAGGGGGATAGGGACCCAGTACTTC. Its translation is CATSRDRTRGIGTQYF.

This clone was found once. The chain joins TRBV19 to TRBJ2-3; D possibly corresponds to TRBD2 (5 bases). The CDR3 loop spans 16 amino acids. CDR1 and CDR2 (germline): LNHDA, SQIVND (reference sequence). V was cut by 3 bases and J by 0 bases, with 13 bases left in between. The CDR3 sequence: CASSIDADSSTDTQYF. The DNA of the CDR3 is TGTGCCAGTAGTATCGATGCGGACTCTAGCACAGATACGCAGTATTTT.

The chain couples TRBV7-2 to TRBJ2-3, with D possibly matching TRBD2 (5 bases). This CDR3 is built from 14 residues. V dropped 5 bases and J dropped 1 base, with 10 bases sitting between them. Germline V gene data show CDR1 as SGHTA and CDR2 as FQGNSA. CDR3 sequence reads: CASSRDYRTDTQYF. The CDR3 DNA follows: TGTGCCAGCAGCCGAGACTACCGCACAGATACGCAGTATTTT.

DNA for the CDR3: TGTGCCACCCGAGTACAGGCTAGCTCCTACGAGCAGTACTTC. It encodes CATRVQASSYEQYF. The rearrangement links TRBV28 to TRBJ2-7, with a weak D call TRBD1 (5 bases). The V end lost 10 bases, the J end lost 0 bases, and 16 bases lay between the germline ends. This CDR3 region has 14 residues. Germline loops: CDR1 MDHEN, CDR2 SYDVKM.

V is TRBV27 and J is TRBJ2-1, with D perhaps TRBD1 (6 bases). Germline CDR1 reads MNHEY; CDR2 reads SMNVEV (reference sequence). The V gene lost 3 bases and the J gene lost 4 bases, with 13 bases spanning the gap. The CDR3 spans 15 residues. The CDR3 nucleotides are TGTGCCAGCAGTTTCGGACAGCCAAGGTACAATGAGCAGTTCTTC. Translation gives CASSFGQPRYNEQFF.

This chain uses TRBV5-5 with TRBJ2-7, with 9 bases lining up with TRBD1. CDR3 length: 14 amino acids. CDR1 SGHKS and CDR2 YYEKEE come from the germline V gene (reference sequence). J lost 7 bases, V lost 5 bases, and 10 bases had no gene match. The DNA for the CDR3 is TGTGCCAGCAGGGAGGGACAGGGTTCATTTGAGCAGTACTTC. It is translated as CASREGQGSFEQYF.

This sequence joins TRBV28 and TRBJ2-3; D unclear. Germline CDR1 reads MDHEN; CDR2 reads SYDVKM. The CDR3 covers 19 residues. The V and J ends lost 3 bases and 2 bases respectively, with 24 bases between them. CDR3 in amino acids: CASSFSRLVRFSDTDTQYF. CDR3 DNA: TGTGCCAGCAGTTTTAGCCGCTTGGTGCGGTTCTCGGACACAGATACGCAGTATTTT.

The J gene is TRBJ2-1, the V gene TRBV7-9; 11 nucleotides match TRBD2. The germline CDR1 and CDR2 sequences are SEHNR and FQNEAQ (reference sequence). The V and J ends lost 5 bases and 5 bases, in that order; junction bases with no gene match: 5. This CDR3 region has 15 residues. The CDR3 DNA sequence: TGTGCCAGCAGCCGTCTGGGACTAGCGGACAATGAGCAGTTCTTC. It encodes CASSRLGLADNEQFF. The variable domain in full, completed from reference TRBV7-9 and TRBJ2-1, reads DTGVSQNPRHKITKRGQNVTFRCDPISEHNRLYWYRQTLGQGPEFLTYFQNEAQLEKSRLLSDRFSAERPKGSFSTLEIQRTEQGDSAMYLCASSRLGLADNEQFFGPGTRLTVL.

This chain uses TRBV5-6 with TRBJ1-5; 8 nucleotides line up with TRBD1. This CDR3 has 15 amino acids. J lost 5 bases, V lost 0 bases, and 4 bases had no gene match. Germline CDR1 and CDR2: SGHDT and YYEEEE. The CDR3 sequence is CASSLETGADQPQHF. The DNA for the CDR3 is TGTGCCAGCAGCTTGGAGACAGGGGCTGATCAGCCCCAGCATTTT.

This chain connects TRBV18 to TRBJ2-7; 8 bases match TRBD1. The germline V gene encodes CDR1 KGHSH and CDR2 LQKENI. This CDR3 has 14 residues. The V and J ends lost 2 bases and 7 bases, in that order; junction bases with no gene match: 7. CDR3 protein: CASSPGQGRGEQYF. The CDR3 DNA sequence: TGTGCCAGCTCACCAGGACAGGGCCGTGGGGAGCAGTACTTC.

There are a few counts of this clone. V gene TRBV19 combines with J gene TRBJ2-5; D is perhaps TRBD2 (6 bases). The CDR3 covers 15 residues. V lost 6 bases to trimming and J lost 5 bases, with 19 bases between them. Germline V gives CDR1 LNHDA, CDR2 SQIVND (reference sequence). CDR3 loop: CASSSPQAGGETQYF. The CDR3 DNA reads as TGTGCCAGTAGCTCTCCCCAAGCGGGCGGTGAGACCCAGTACTTC.

This clone was seen just once. The V and J genes are TRBV11-3 and TRBJ2-3; TRBD1 aligns across 7 bases. With V trimmed by 5 bases and J by 3 bases, 8 bases remained unmatched. Germline CDR1 SGHNT, CDR2 YENEEA. There are 15 residues in the CDR3. The CDR3 DNA is TGTGCCAGCAGCCAGGGGGTTCTAGCTACAGATACGCAGTATTTT. Translated, it gives CASSQGVLATDTQYF.

The chain joins TRBV5-1 to TRBJ2-1; the D is unclear. The V gene's germline CDR1 is SGHRS and CDR2 YFSETQ. Trimming took off 0 bases at V and 4 bases at J, with 8 bases between the two ends. The CDR3 sequence is 14 residues long. CDR3 in amino acids: CASSLEEFYNEQFF. CDR3 DNA: TGCGCCAGCAGCTTGGAGGAGTTTTACAATGAGCAGTTCTTC.

The rearrangement links TRBV7-8 to TRBJ2-1, with 11 bases lining up with TRBD2. CDR3 length equals 14 residues. Germline assignment: CDR1 SGHVS and CDR2 FQNEAQ. Germline trimming cut 5 bases from V and 9 bases from J; bases unmatched to any gene: 6. The CDR3 region is CASSPGLAEGEQFF. For the CDR3, the DNA is TGTGCCAGCAGCCCGGGACTAGCGGAGGGTGAGCAGTTCTTC. Drawing the rest from reference TRBV7-8 and TRBJ2-1, the complete variable domain is GAGVSQSPRYKVAKRGQDVALRCDPISGHVSLFWYQQALGQGPEFLTYFQNEAQLDKSGLPSDRFFAERPEGSVSTLKIQRTQQEDSAVYLCASSPGLAEGEQFFGPGTRLTVL.

The rearrangement joins TRBV29-1 to TRBJ2-7, with D tentatively TRBD1 (6 bases). The V gene lost 4 bases and the J gene lost 1 base, with 14 bases spanning the gap. This CDR3 has 14 amino acids. Per the germline V gene, CDR1 is SQVTM and CDR2 is ANQGSEA. The CDR3 coding sequence is TGCAGCGTTGGAGTGCAGGGGATATCCTACGAGCAGTACTTC. It encodes CSVGVQGISYEQYF.

The chain combines TRBV6-5 with TRBJ1-1, with D tentatively TRBD1 (6 bases). Germline V gives CDR1 MNHEY, CDR2 SVGAGI. V lost 7 bases, J lost 11 bases, and 17 bases lay in between. The CDR3 has 12 residues. The CDR3 nucleotides read TGTGCCAGCACGGGGATTAGGGGGTTGGCTTTCTTT. This encodes CASTGIRGLAFF.

This clone was detected only a few times. The chain recombines TRBV4-3 with TRBJ2-7; D is possibly TRBD1 (5 bases). Germline CDR1 LGHNA, CDR2 YSLEER. The CDR3 is 15 residues long. V lost 2 bases, J lost 6 bases, and 17 bases lay in between. The CDR3: CASSQLPYGAVEQYF. The CDR3 DNA is TGCGCCAGCAGCCAACTCCCCTATGGGGCGGTCGAGCAGTACTTC.

The count of this clone is one. The J gene is TRBJ2-5, the V gene TRBV6-5; TRBD1 aligns across 7 bases. Trimming cost V 7 bases and J 4 bases; bases outside gene matches: 12. The length of the CDR3 is 15 residues. Germline V gives CDR1 MNHEY, CDR2 SVGAGI. The DNA for the CDR3 is TGTGCCAGCACCCCGACAGGGTCGGTCGGAGAGACCCAGTACTTC. Protein sequence: CASTPTGSVGETQYF.

The rearrangement links TRBV4-1 to TRBJ2-4, with 8 bases aligning to TRBD1. Germline trimming cut 1 base from V and 6 bases from J; bases unmatched to any gene: 11. The CDR3 has 17 amino acids. CDR1 is MGHRA and CDR2 is YSYEKL in the germline V gene. The CDR3 spells CASSQVAGGRPGNIQYF. Here the CDR3 DNA reads TGCGCCAGCAGCCAAGTTGCAGGGGGCCGCCCCGGAAACATTCAGTACTTC.

The chain recombines TRBV5-1 with TRBJ2-5; D ambiguous. Germline-derived CDR1 and CDR2 are SGHRS and YFSETQ. This CDR3 spans 15 amino acids. V was pared by 0 bases and J by 1 base, with 10 bases between. CDR3 residues: CASSLVQTFQETQYF. CDR3 DNA: TGCGCCAGCAGCTTGGTACAGACCTTCCAAGAGACCCAGTACTTC. Using reference TRBV5-1 and TRBJ2-5 for the parts outside the CDR3, the full variable domain is KAGVTQTPRYLIKTRGQQVTLSCSPISGHRSVSWYQQTPGQGLQFLFEYFSETQRNKGNFPGRFSGRQFSNSRSEMNVSTLELGDSALYLCASSLVQTFQETQYFGPGTRLLVL.

The chain uses TRBV9 and TRBJ1-1; TRBD1 matches at 8 bases. The CDR3 covers 16 residues. V shed 2 bases and J 1 base; nucleotides not matched to a gene: 7. Germline V CDR1 and CDR2: SGDLS, YYNGEE. CDR3 bases: TGTGCCAGCAGCGTGGGACAGGCCGCGAGGAACACTGAAGCTTTCTTT. Translated: CASSVGQAARNTEAFF.

The V gene is TRBV27, the J gene TRBJ2-7, with a tentative D call TRBD1 (5 bases). The CDR3 loop spans 13 amino acids. The V end was cut by 3 bases, the J end by 1 base, with 7 bases between. Per germline, CDR1 MNHEY and CDR2 SMNVEV (reference sequence). The CDR3 DNA reads as TGTGCCAGCAGTTTTGGACATTCCTACGAGCAGTACTTC. Translating it yields CASSFGHSYEQYF.

The rearrangement uses TRBV27 and TRBJ2-1, with D perhaps matching TRBD1 (5 bases). The CDR3 totals 15 residues. Trimming stripped 2 bases from V and 0 bases from J, with 8 bases between. CDR1 is MNHEY and CDR2 is SMNVEV in the germline V gene (reference sequence). DNA for the CDR3: TGTGCCAGCAGTTTAAAGGGGTCCTCCTACAATGAGCAGTTCTTC. Translated: CASSLKGSSYNEQFF.

The rearrangement links TRBV28 to TRBJ2-7; maybe TRBD1 (5 bases). The germline gives CDR1 MDHEN, CDR2 SYDVKM. This CDR3 spans 15 amino acids. With 6 bases removed from V and 0 bases from J, the gap between germline ends came to 15 bases. The CDR3 region has the DNA TGTGCCAGCAGCCCGGATAACAGGCTCTCCTACGAGCAGTACTTC. It encodes CASSPDNRLSYEQYF. The complete variable domain, with remaining parts taken from reference TRBV28 and TRBJ2-7, reads DVKVTQSSRYLVKRTGEKVFLECVQDMDHENMFWYRQDPGLGLRLIYFSYDVKMKEKGDIPEGYSVSREKKERFSLILESASTNQTSMYLCASSPDNRLSYEQYFGPGTRLTVT.